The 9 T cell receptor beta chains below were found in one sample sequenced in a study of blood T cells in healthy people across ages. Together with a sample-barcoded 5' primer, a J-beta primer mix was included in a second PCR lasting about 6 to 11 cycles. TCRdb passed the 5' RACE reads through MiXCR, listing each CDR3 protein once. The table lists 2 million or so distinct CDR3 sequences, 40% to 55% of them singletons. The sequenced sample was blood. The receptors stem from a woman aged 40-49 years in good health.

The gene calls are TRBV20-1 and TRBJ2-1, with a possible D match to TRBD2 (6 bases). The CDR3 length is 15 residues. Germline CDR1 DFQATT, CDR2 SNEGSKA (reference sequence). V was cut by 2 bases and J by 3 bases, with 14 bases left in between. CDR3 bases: TGCAGTGCTAGAAAGGAGCTAGCGTACTACAATGAGCAGTTCTTC. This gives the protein CSARKELAYYNEQFF.

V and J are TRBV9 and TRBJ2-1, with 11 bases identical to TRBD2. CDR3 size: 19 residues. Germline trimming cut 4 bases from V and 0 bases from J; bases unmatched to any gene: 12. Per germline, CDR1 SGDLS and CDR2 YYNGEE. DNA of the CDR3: TGTGCCAGCAGCCGCACTCTAGCGGGGGGTCTTAGCTCCTACAATGAGCAGTTCTTC. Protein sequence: CASSRTLAGGLSSYNEQFF. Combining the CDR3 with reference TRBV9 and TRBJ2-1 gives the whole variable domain DSGVTQTPKHLITATGQRVTLRCSPRSGDLSVYWYQQSLDQGLQFLIQYYNGEERAKGNILERFSAQQFPDLHSELNLSSLELGDSALYFCASSRTLAGGLSSYNEQFFGPGTRLTVL.

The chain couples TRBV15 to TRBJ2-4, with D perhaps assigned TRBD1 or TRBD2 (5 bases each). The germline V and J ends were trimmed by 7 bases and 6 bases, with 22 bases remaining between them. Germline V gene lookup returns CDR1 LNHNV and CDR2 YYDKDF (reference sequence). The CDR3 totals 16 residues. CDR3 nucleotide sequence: TGTGCCACCAAGAGGGCCGGGACCCTGAGGGGAAACATTCAGTACTTC. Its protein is CATKRAGTLRGNIQYF.

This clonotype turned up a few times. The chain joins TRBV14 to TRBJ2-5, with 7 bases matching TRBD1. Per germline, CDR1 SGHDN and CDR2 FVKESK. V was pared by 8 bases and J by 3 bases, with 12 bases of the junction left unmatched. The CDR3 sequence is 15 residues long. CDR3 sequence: CASGETGQLEETQYF. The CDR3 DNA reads TGTGCCAGCGGAGAGACGGGACAGCTGGAAGAGACCCAGTACTTC.

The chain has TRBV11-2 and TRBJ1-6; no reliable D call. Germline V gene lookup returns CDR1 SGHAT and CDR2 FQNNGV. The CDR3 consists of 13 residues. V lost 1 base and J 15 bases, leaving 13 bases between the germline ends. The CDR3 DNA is TGTGCCAGCAGCTTAGTAACCGCGCAACTCCTCCACTTT. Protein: CASSLVTAQLLHF.

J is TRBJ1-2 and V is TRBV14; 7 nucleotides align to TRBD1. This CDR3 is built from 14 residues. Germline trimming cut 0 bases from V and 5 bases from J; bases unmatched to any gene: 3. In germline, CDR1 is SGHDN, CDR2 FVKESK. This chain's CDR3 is CASSQERGPYGYTF. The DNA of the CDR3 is TGTGCCAGCAGCCAAGAGAGGGGGCCGTATGGCTACACCTTC.

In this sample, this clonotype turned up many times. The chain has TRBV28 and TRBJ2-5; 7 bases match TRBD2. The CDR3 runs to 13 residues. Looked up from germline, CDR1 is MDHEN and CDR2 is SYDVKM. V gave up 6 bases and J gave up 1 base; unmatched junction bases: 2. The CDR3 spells CASRSGAQETQYF. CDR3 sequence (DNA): TGTGCCAGCAGAAGCGGGGCCCAAGAGACCCAGTACTTC.

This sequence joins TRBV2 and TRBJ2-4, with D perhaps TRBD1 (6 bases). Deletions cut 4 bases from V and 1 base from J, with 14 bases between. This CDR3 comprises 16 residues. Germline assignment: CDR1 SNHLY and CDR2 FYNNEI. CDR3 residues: CASSGSDRFAKNIQYF. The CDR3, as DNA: TGTGCCAGCAGTGGGTCCGACAGGTTCGCCAAAAACATTCAGTACTTC.

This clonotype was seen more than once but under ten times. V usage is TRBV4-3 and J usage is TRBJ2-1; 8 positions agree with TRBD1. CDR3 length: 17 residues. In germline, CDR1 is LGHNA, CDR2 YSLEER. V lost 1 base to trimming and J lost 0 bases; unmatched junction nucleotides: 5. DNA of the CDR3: TGCGCCAGCAGCCAAGGCAGGGGGCTAAGCTCCTACAATGAGCAGTTCTTC. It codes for CASSQGRGLSSYNEQFF.